The 27 T cell receptor beta chains given below trace back to one sample, sequenced in a study of blood T cell repertoires in COVID-19. Profiling relied on immunoSEQ multiplex PCR, and the TCRdb table lists in-frame clones only, not all of them. Of under 50,000 clones listed, 75% to 80% are singletons. Material: peripheral blood. These receptors were obtained from a human donor with active or convalescent COVID-19. The donor label of this sample is uncertain.

V gene TRBV7-2 combines with J gene TRBJ1-2, with D possibly being TRBD1 (6 bases). From germline, CDR1 is SGHTA and CDR2 FQGNSA. The CDR3 sequence is 13 residues long. Trimming cost V 1 base and J 6 bases, with 9 bases left between them. The CDR3 loop reads CASSLDRVNGYTF. The CDR3 DNA reads TGTGCCAGCAGCTTAGACAGGGTTAATGGCTACACCTTC.

The J gene is TRBJ2-5, the V gene TRBV27; TRBD2 agrees at 8 bases. Germline CDR1 MNHEY, CDR2 SMNVEV (reference sequence). V lost 5 bases and J lost 3; bases outside the gene matches: 14. This CDR3 region has 17 residues. The CDR3 spells CASSLTRGGIGEETQYF. The CDR3 DNA reads TGTGCCAGCAGTCTTACCCGGGGGGGGATAGGGGAAGAGACCCAGTACTTC.

The chain links TRBV18 to TRBJ1-1; D unresolved. Germline CDR1 is KGHSH and CDR2 is LQKENI. The V end lost 3 bases, the J end lost 1 base, and 12 bases lay between the germline ends. The length of the CDR3 is 15 residues. CDR3: CASSPRRQENTEAFF. The CDR3 coding sequence is TGTGCCAGCTCACCGCGACGGCAGGAGAACACTGAAGCTTTCTTT.

In its sample, this clone was seen a few times. V gene TRBV7-7 combines with J gene TRBJ2-2, with 9 bases that match TRBD1. The V gene end was trimmed by 4 bases and the J gene end by 4 bases; junction bases not matched to a gene: 4. This CDR3 is 15 amino acids long. CDR1 is SSHAT, CDR2 FNYEAQ, per germline (reference sequence). Here the CDR3 DNA reads TGTGCCAGCAGCTGGGGACAGGGTGGCACCGGGGAGCTGTTTTTT. It specifies CASSWGQGGTGELFF.

The V and J genes are TRBV19 and TRBJ2-5, with D unresolved. The V and J ends lost 6 bases and 1 base respectively, with 15 bases between them. From germline, CDR1 is LNHDA and CDR2 SQIVND (reference sequence). The CDR3 has 15 amino acids. The CDR3 DNA reads TGTGCCAGTAGAAATGTTGGTGGCCCCCAAGAGACCCAGTACTTC. Translated: CASRNVGGPQETQYF.

The chain employs TRBV6-5 and TRBJ1-5; weak D call: TRBD1 (5 bases). The V end lost 0 bases, the J end lost 2 bases, and 11 bases lay between the germline ends. The CDR3 has 16 residues. The V gene's germline CDR1 is MNHEY and CDR2 SVGAGI. This chain's CDR3 is CASSYSPGVGNQPQHF. In DNA, the CDR3 is TGTGCCAGCAGTTACTCGCCGGGGGTCGGCAATCAGCCCCAGCATTTT.

This sequence joins TRBV4-1 and TRBJ2-7; 8 positions match TRBD2. V lost 0 bases to trimming and J lost 3 bases; unmatched junction nucleotides: 1. The CDR3 length is 14 residues. Per germline, CDR1 MGHRA and CDR2 YSYEKL. CDR3 protein: CASSQDSGIYEQYF. As DNA, the CDR3 is TGCGCCAGCAGCCAAGATAGCGGGATCTACGAGCAGTACTTC.

The chain joins TRBV2 to TRBJ2-5, with 9 bases identical to TRBD2. Germline V lookup: CDR1 SNHLY, CDR2 FYNNEI. J was trimmed by 5 bases and V by 7 bases; bases with no gene match: 5. The CDR3 is 13 residues long. The CDR3 protein is CASTSGIGETQYF. CDR3 coding DNA: TGTGCCAGCACTAGCGGGATCGGGGAGACCCAGTACTTC.

This chain joins TRBV18 and TRBJ1-2; the D is unclear. The CDR3 covers 14 residues. Trimming removed 3 bases from V and 4 bases from J, with 12 bases in between. Per germline, CDR1 KGHSH and CDR2 LQKENI. Here the CDR3 reads CASSPGQNIYGYTF. Here the CDR3 DNA reads TGTGCCAGCTCACCTGGGCAGAACATCTATGGCTACACCTTC.

The rearrangement uses TRBV28 and TRBJ2-7; the D is unclear. From germline, CDR1 is MDHEN and CDR2 SYDVKM. This CDR3 has 12 amino acids. V was pared by 1 base and J by 3 bases, with 4 bases between. The DNA for the CDR3 is TGTGCCAGCAGTTTATCAAACTACGAGCAGTACTTC. This gives the protein CASSLSNYEQYF.

There are a few counts of this clone. V is TRBV10-2 and J is TRBJ2-7, with TRBD1 as a possible D gene (6 bases). Per germline, CDR1 WSHSY and CDR2 SAAADI. CDR3 size: 12 residues. V was trimmed by 6 bases and J by 1 base, leaving 7 bases between them. CDR3 coding DNA: TGCGCCAGCAGACAGGGTTCCTACGAGCAGTACTTC. Translation: CASRQGSYEQYF.

The chain carries TRBV2 and TRBJ1-5; 11 positions agree with TRBD1. V lost 6 bases and J lost 3; bases outside the gene matches: 4. The CDR3 consists of 15 residues. CDR1 SNHLY and CDR2 FYNNEI come from the germline V gene. CDR3 DNA sequence: TGTGCCAGCAGAGGGGACAGGGGGATCAATCAGCCCCAGCATTTT. This gives the protein CASRGDRGINQPQHF.

This chain uses TRBV10-3 with TRBJ1-2; D possibly corresponds to TRBD1 (6 bases). The CDR3 length is 15 residues. The V and J ends lost 4 bases and 3 bases respectively, with 15 bases between them. CDR1 is ENHRY and CDR2 is SYGVKD in the germline V gene. Here the CDR3 reads CAISGWGQGDYGYTF. CDR3 nucleotide sequence: TGTGCCATCAGTGGTTGGGGGCAAGGGGACTATGGCTACACCTTC.

V and J are TRBV6-5 and TRBJ1-2; D gene unclear. Per germline, CDR1 MNHEY and CDR2 SVGAGI. The CDR3 has 11 residues. Trimming left V 7 bases short and J 8 bases short, with 11 bases between. The CDR3 reads CASTALGGYTF. The CDR3 DNA follows: TGTGCCAGCACAGCGTTAGGCGGCTACACCTTC.

The CDR3 is CASVLGRGKNTGELFF. The CDR3 region has the DNA TGTGCTAGTGTCCTCGGTCGAGGGAAAAACACCGGGGAGCTGTTTTTT. This chain uses TRBV12-5 with TRBJ2-2; D possibly corresponds to TRBD2 (5 bases). Germline assignment: CDR1 LGHNT and CDR2 FRNRAP. Deletions cut 7 bases from V and 2 bases from J, with 17 bases between. The CDR3 consists of 16 residues.

This chain joins TRBV11-2 and TRBJ2-3; TRBD1 might be the D (6 bases). Looked up from germline, CDR1 is SGHAT and CDR2 is FQNNGV. CDR3 length equals 17 residues. V was cut by 8 bases and J by 2 bases, with 23 bases left in between. CDR3 sequence (DNA): TGTGCCAGCCTTTACTTCCCTTTGGACAGCCCCACAGATACGCAGTATTTT. Translating gives CASLYFPLDSPTDTQYF.

V and J are TRBV6-5 and TRBJ1-2; TRBD1 might be the D (5 bases). V lost 2 bases to trimming and J lost 4 bases, with 14 bases between them. Germline V lookup: CDR1 MNHEY, CDR2 SVGAGI. This CDR3 has 15 residues. CDR3 region: CASSYVRGSGYGYTF. Written as DNA, the CDR3 is TGTGCCAGCAGTTACGTCCGGGGGAGCGGCTATGGCTACACCTTC.

The chain employs TRBV19 and TRBJ2-3; D uncertain. Germline V gene lookup returns CDR1 LNHDA and CDR2 SQIVND (reference sequence). The CDR3 is made up of 11 amino acids. In DNA, the CDR3 is TGTGCTTCAGTGGCCAGGGATACGCAGTATTTT. Amino acids: CASVARDTQYF.

The chain recombines TRBV3-1 (or the pseudogene TRBV3-2) with TRBJ1-2; no clear D. The germline gives CDR1 LGHDT, CDR2 YNNKEL (reference sequence). The CDR3 covers 11 residues. V lost 7 bases to trimming and J lost 3 bases, with 6 bases between them. This chain's CDR3 is CASNGYYGYTF. For the CDR3, the DNA is TGTGCCAGCAATGGCTACTATGGCTACACCTTC.

The rearrangement uses TRBV27 and TRBJ2-3, with D possibly matching TRBD2 (5 bases). Germline values: CDR1 MNHEY, CDR2 SMNVEV (reference sequence). There are 14 residues in the CDR3. V lost 6 bases, J lost 5 bases, and 15 bases lay in between. CDR3 protein: CASRRPQGGDTQYF. The CDR3 bases are TGTGCCAGCAGACGACCTCAAGGAGGAGATACGCAGTATTTT.

This clone was picked up a small number of times. The genes are TRBV7-3 and TRBJ2-3, with D possibly TRBD2 on 6 matching bases. Per the germline V gene, CDR1 is SGHTA and CDR2 is FQGTGA. The V gene lost 1 base and the J gene lost 6 bases, with 17 bases spanning the gap. There are 16 residues in the CDR3. The CDR3 sequence is CASSLSGSGLGDTQYF. The CDR3 DNA reads TGTGCCAGCAGCTTAAGCGGCAGCGGGCTAGGGGATACGCAGTATTTT.

In this sample, this clone turned up once. The chain couples TRBV11-3 to TRBJ2-3; a weak D match, TRBD2 (7 bases). This CDR3 has 15 amino acids. CDR1 is SGHNT and CDR2 is YENEEA in the germline V gene. Trimming left V 5 bases short and J 0 bases short, with 12 bases between. CDR3 in amino acids: CASSTGRASTDTQYF. The CDR3 nucleotides read TGTGCCAGCAGCACAGGGAGGGCTAGCACAGATACGCAGTATTTT.

The chain carries TRBV6-6 and TRBJ2-1; TRBD2 matches at 8 bases. This CDR3 region has 15 residues. V lost 3 bases to trimming and J lost 0 bases; unmatched junction nucleotides: 1. Germline V CDR1 and CDR2: MNHNY, SVGAGI (reference sequence). The CDR3 coding sequence is TGTGCCAGCAGTTATGCGGGAGGCTCCTACAATGAGCAGTTCTTC. Amino acids: CASSYAGGSYNEQFF.

CDR3 sequence reads: CASRIGLSSYEQYF. The CDR3 nucleotides read TGTGCCAGCCGCATCGGACTTAGCTCCTACGAGCAGTACTTC. The chain links TRBV27 to TRBJ2-7; D may be TRBD2 (5 bases). CDR1 is MNHEY, CDR2 SMNVEV, per germline (reference sequence). The CDR3 covers 14 residues. Trimming removed 8 bases at V and 0 bases at J, with 14 bases between.

This chain joins TRBV10-3 and TRBJ2-2; 9 nucleotides agree with TRBD2. Germline V gives CDR1 ENHRY, CDR2 SYGVKD. The CDR3 totals 16 residues. Trimming removed 10 bases from V and 4 bases from J; junction bases left unmatched: 13. CDR3 amino acids: CATQVELAGPTGELFF. The CDR3 nucleotides are TGTGCCACACAGGTCGAGCTAGCGGGACCCACCGGGGAGCTGTTTTTT.

This chain uses TRBV19 with TRBJ2-4; TRBD2 is a possible D gene (7 bases). This CDR3 spans 17 amino acids. V was clipped by 0 bases and J by 6 bases, with 18 bases between them. Germline V gene data show CDR1 as LNHDA and CDR2 as SQIVND (reference sequence). The CDR3 nucleotides are TGTGCCAGTAGTATAGATCCCCCGCAGGGAGGGGGAAACATTCAGTACTTC. This gives the protein CASSIDPPQGGGNIQYF.

This clone was seen only a few times. This chain uses TRBV11-2 with TRBJ2-2; 7 nucleotides line up with TRBD1. CDR3 length: 16 amino acids. J lost 4 bases, V lost 7 bases, and 12 bases had no gene match. Germline V gene lookup returns CDR1 SGHAT and CDR2 FQNNGV. CDR3 nucleotide sequence: TGTGCCAGCACCAAGATAGGGAGACAGGGCACCGGGGAGCTGTTTTTT. Its protein is CASTKIGRQGTGELFF.